These 17 T cell receptor beta chains came from one sample sequenced in a study of Ad26.COV2.S vaccination and SARS-CoV-2 variants. Assay used: immunoSEQ multiplex PCR; TCRdb lists only in-frame clones, some missing. This sample has about 410,000 clones, with about 90% found just once. Specified treatment: approximately 18 received Ad26.COV2.S at low or high dose, single or two shots; roughly 5 received placebo; per-sample allocation not given. Sampling took place 63 days after the first vaccine or placebo injection. The sample here was peripheral blood, taken in a trial of Ad26.COV2.S vaccine versus placebo. Source of these receptors: a person aged 18-65 years who received the Ad26.COV2.S COVID-19 vaccine or a placebo.

J is TRBJ1-1 and V is TRBV7-8; 7 bases fit TRBD1. With V trimmed by 3 bases and J by 3 bases, 4 bases remained unmatched. The V gene's germline CDR1 is SGHVS and CDR2 FQNEAQ. The CDR3 sequence is 14 residues long. CDR3 nucleotide sequence: TGTGCCAGCAGCTTTCGGACAGGAGACACTGAAGCTTTCTTT. Amino acids: CASSFRTGDTEAFF.

The J gene is TRBJ2-7, the V gene TRBV5-4; 7 nucleotides line up with TRBD2. Germline V lookup: CDR1 SGHNT, CDR2 YYREEE (reference sequence). After removal of 2 bases from V and 4 bases from J, the junction contained 12 bases not matched to a gene. The length of the CDR3 is 16 residues. The chain's CDR3 is CASSFLPGGGVYEQYF. In DNA, the CDR3 is TGTGCCAGCAGCTTCCTTCCGGGAGGAGGGGTTTACGAGCAGTACTTC. The variable domain in full, with the rest retrieved from reference TRBV5-4 and TRBJ2-7, is ETGVTQSPTHLIKTRGQQVTLRCSSQSGHNTVSWYQQALGQGPQFIFQYYREEENGRGNFPPRFSGLQFPNYSSELNVNALELDDSALYLCASSFLPGGGVYEQYFGPGTRLTVT.

The V and J genes are TRBV5-4 and TRBJ2-1, with 8 positions matching TRBD1. The CDR3 totals 15 residues. Per germline, CDR1 SGHNT and CDR2 YYREEE (reference sequence). Trimming at V came to 2 bases and at J to 4 bases, leaving 5 bases not matched to a gene. CDR3 region: CASSFAGQDYNEQFF. DNA for the CDR3: TGTGCCAGCAGCTTTGCGGGACAGGATTACAATGAGCAGTTCTTC.

This clone showed up just a few times. The chain has TRBV6-4 and TRBJ2-1; 9 bases fit TRBD2. The germline CDR1 and CDR2 sequences are MRHNA and SNTAGT. Germline trimming cut 8 bases from V and 6 bases from J; bases unmatched to any gene: 11. The length of the CDR3 is 15 residues. The CDR3 protein is CASQKAGGPGNEQFF. The CDR3 DNA follows: TGTGCCAGCCAGAAAGCGGGGGGCCCGGGCAATGAGCAGTTCTTC.

The chain couples TRBV27 to TRBJ2-7; no reliable D call. V was pared by 2 bases and J by 3 bases, with 14 bases between. Germline assignment: CDR1 MNHEY and CDR2 SMNVEV (reference sequence). The CDR3 sequence is 15 residues long. The CDR3: CASSLNGNTFYEQYF. CDR3 bases: TGTGCCAGCAGTTTAAACGGAAACACATTCTACGAGCAGTACTTC.

This clone was recorded only once. CDR3 in DNA: TGTGCCATCAGTGAGTTCGGGGACGGCCTTAATGAAAAACTGTTTTTT. It translates to CAISEFGDGLNEKLFF. The rearrangement joins TRBV10-3 to TRBJ1-4, with a weak D call TRBD1 (5 bases). Germline loops: CDR1 ENHRY, CDR2 SYGVKD. CDR3 size: 16 residues. V shed 1 base and J shed 4 bases, with 13 bases lying between them.

This chain links TRBV7-2 with TRBJ1-4, with D possibly being TRBD1 (6 bases). Trimming shortened V by 5 bases and J by 8 bases, and 15 bases separated the two germline ends. CDR3 length: 14 amino acids. CDR1 is SGHTA, CDR2 FQGNSA, per germline. CDR3 residues: CASSPTIGGEKLFF. The CDR3 region has the DNA TGTGCCAGCAGCCCCACCATAGGGGGGGAAAAACTGTTTTTT.

The chain recombines TRBV4-1 with TRBJ2-7; 14 bases map to TRBD2. J gave up 5 bases and V 5 bases, and 8 bases lay outside the gene matches. Looked up from germline, CDR1 is MGHRA and CDR2 is YSYEKL. The CDR3 runs 16 residues. The CDR3 DNA reads as TGCGCCAGCAGCTTACGACTAGCGGGGGGGCTGGACGAGCAGTACTTC. It codes for CASSLRLAGGLDEQYF.

The chain employs TRBV9 and TRBJ2-4; 9 bases line up with TRBD1. The trim removed 0 bases at V and 2 bases at J, leaving 3 bases unmatched. This CDR3 has 16 residues. Germline assignment: CDR1 SGDLS and CDR2 YYNGEE. The CDR3, as DNA: TGTGCCAGCAGCGTAGGGGACAGGGAGACCAAAAACATTCAGTACTTC. Protein sequence: CASSVGDRETKNIQYF. The whole variable domain, filled in from reference TRBV9 and TRBJ2-4, reads DSGVTQTPKHLITATGQRVTLRCSPRSGDLSVYWYQQSLDQGLQFLIQYYNGEERAKGNILERFSAQQFPDLHSELNLSSLELGDSALYFCASSVGDRETKNIQYFGAGTRLSVL.

This sequence joins TRBV18 and TRBJ2-7; D uncertain. This CDR3 spans 13 amino acids. CDR1 and CDR2 (germline): KGHSH, LQKENI. V lost 4 bases to trimming and J lost 6 bases, with 13 bases between them. CDR3 nucleotides: TGTGCCAGCTCACAGGCTACGGAACGCGAGCAGTACTTC. It specifies CASSQATEREQYF.

The chain joins TRBV9 to TRBJ2-5; D remains unclear. CDR1 is SGDLS, CDR2 YYNGEE, per germline. This CDR3 spans 16 amino acids. V lost 0 bases, J lost 0 bases, and 12 bases lay in between. This CDR3 is CASSVATGTNQETQYF. CDR3 bases: TGTGCCAGCAGCGTAGCTACTGGCACGAACCAAGAGACCCAGTACTTC.

The chain employs TRBV19 and TRBJ1-6; D gene ambiguous. The V gene's germline CDR1 is LNHDA and CDR2 SQIVND (reference sequence). The CDR3 totals 15 residues. V was cut by 9 bases and J by 0 bases, with 12 bases left in between. The CDR3 bases are TGTGCCAGCAGAGGCACCAGCTCCTATAATTCACCCCTCCACTTT. Its protein is CASRGTSSYNSPLHF.

The chain has TRBV7-8 and TRBJ1-5; no clear D gene. Germline-derived CDR1 and CDR2 are SGHVS and FQNEAQ. Trimming took off 2 bases at V and 3 bases at J, with 5 bases between the two ends. This CDR3 contains 13 residues. CDR3 residues: CASSLTTNQPQHF. DNA for the CDR3: TGTGCCAGCAGCTTAACAACCAATCAGCCCCAGCATTTT.

The chain uses TRBV27 and TRBJ2-2; 10 bases map to TRBD1. Losses at the gene ends were 3 bases for V and 6 bases for J; bases not matched to a gene: 10. The germline CDR1 and CDR2 sequences are MNHEY and SMNVEV (reference sequence). This CDR3 is 17 amino acids long. The CDR3 nucleotides are TGTGCCAGCAGTTTCGGAGACAGGGGGCTAGGGGCCGGGGAGCTGTTTTTT. Residues: CASSFGDRGLGAGELFF.

The J gene is TRBJ2-1, the V gene TRBV9, with D unclear. V shed 0 bases and J shed 1 base, with 11 bases lying between them. This CDR3 spans 16 amino acids. Per the germline V gene, CDR1 is SGDLS and CDR2 is YYNGEE. In DNA, the CDR3 is TGTGCCAGCAGCGTAGAGGCGGTTTCATCCTACAATGAGCAGTTCTTC. Protein product: CASSVEAVSSYNEQFF.

The CDR3 loop reads CASSYIAGGNNEQFF. The CDR3 coding sequence is TGTGCCAGCAGTTACATAGCGGGGGGAAACAATGAGCAGTTCTTC. The J gene is TRBJ2-1, the V gene TRBV27, with 10 bases lining up with TRBD2. Germline assignment: CDR1 MNHEY and CDR2 SMNVEV (reference sequence). The CDR3 has 15 residues. V was clipped by 4 bases and J by 5 bases; unmatched bases: 5.

This chain links TRBV7-2 with TRBJ2-3, with 8 bases that match TRBD2. J gave up 4 bases and V 1 base, and 7 bases lay outside the gene matches. Germline loops: CDR1 SGHTA, CDR2 FQGNSA. The CDR3 is 16 amino acids. CDR3 bases: TGTGCCAGCAGCTTAGACCAGGCGGGGGGCTCAGATACGCAGTATTTT. Translation: CASSLDQAGGSDTQYF.